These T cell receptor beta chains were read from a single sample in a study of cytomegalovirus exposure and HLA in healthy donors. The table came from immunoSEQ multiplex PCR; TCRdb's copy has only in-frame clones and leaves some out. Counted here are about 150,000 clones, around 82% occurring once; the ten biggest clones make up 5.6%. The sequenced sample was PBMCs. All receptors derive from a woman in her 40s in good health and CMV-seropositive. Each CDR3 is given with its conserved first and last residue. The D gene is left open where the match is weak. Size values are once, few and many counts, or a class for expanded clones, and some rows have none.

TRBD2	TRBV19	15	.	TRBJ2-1	TGTGCCAGTAGTATAGGACTAGCGGGCTACAATGAGCAGTTCTTC	CASSIGLAGYNEQFF
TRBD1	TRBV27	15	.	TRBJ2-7	TGTGCCAGCAGCCCAACCGGGACAGGGGTCTACGAGCAGTACTTC	CASSPTGTGVYEQYF
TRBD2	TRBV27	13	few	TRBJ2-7	TGTGCCAGCAGAGCGGGAGGATCCTACGAGCAGTACTTC	CASRAGGSYEQYF
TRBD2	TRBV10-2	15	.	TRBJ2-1	TGCGCCAGCAGTGAAGATGCGGGAGGTAGCAATGAGCAGTTCTTC	CASSEDAGGSNEQFF
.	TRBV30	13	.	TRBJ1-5	TGTGCCTGGAGTCCCCAGGGCAATCAGCCCCAGCATTTT	CAWSPQGNQPQHF
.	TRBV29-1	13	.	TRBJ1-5	TGCAGCGTTGAACTGAGTAGCAATCAGCCCCAGCATTTT	CSVELSSNQPQHF
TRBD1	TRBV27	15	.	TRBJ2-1	TGTGCCAGCAGTCCCGACAGGGTGACCTACAATGAGCAGTTCTTC	CASSPDRVTYNEQFF
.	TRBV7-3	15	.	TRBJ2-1	TGTGCCAGCAGTGTAGCCAGCGATACAGGGAATGAGCAGTTCTTC	CASSVASDTGNEQFF
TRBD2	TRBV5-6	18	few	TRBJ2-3	TGTGCCAGCAGCTTGGCGGGGCGGGAGGGCCTCGGAACAGATACGCAGTATTTT	CASSLAGREGLGTDTQYF
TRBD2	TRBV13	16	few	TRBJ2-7	TGTGCCAGCAGCTTAGGAGGACTAGCGGGAGACTACGAGCAGTACTTC	CASSLGGLAGDYEQYF